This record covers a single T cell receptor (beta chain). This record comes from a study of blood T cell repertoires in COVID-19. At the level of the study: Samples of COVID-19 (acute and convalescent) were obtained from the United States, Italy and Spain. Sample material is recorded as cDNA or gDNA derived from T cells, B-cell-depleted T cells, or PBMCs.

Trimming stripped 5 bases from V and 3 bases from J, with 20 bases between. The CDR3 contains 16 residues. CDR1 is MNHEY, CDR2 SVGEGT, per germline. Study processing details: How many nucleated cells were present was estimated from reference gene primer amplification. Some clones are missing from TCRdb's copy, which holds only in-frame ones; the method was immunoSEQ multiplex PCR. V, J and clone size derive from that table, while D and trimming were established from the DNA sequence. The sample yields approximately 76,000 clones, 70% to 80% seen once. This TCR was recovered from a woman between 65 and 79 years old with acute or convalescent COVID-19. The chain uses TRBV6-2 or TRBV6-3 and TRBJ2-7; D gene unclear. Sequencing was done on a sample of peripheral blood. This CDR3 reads CASSHVPRFPDYEQYF. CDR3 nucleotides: TGTGCCAGCAGTCACGTCCCTAGATTCCCGGACTACGAGCAGTACTTC.